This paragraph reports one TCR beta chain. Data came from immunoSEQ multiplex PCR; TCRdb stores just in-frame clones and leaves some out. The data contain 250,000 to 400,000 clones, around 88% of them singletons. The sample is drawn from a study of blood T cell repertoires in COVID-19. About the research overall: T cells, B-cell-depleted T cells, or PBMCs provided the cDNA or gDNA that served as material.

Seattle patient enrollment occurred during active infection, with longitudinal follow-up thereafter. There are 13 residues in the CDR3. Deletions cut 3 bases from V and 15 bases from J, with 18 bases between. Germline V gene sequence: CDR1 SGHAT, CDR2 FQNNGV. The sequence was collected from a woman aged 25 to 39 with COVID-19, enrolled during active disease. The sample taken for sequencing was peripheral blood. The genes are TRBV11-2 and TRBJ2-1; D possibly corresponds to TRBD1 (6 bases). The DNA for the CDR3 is TGTGCCAGCAGCTTTCTTGGGAAGGGGGAAAGGTTCTTC. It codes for CASSFLGKGERFF.